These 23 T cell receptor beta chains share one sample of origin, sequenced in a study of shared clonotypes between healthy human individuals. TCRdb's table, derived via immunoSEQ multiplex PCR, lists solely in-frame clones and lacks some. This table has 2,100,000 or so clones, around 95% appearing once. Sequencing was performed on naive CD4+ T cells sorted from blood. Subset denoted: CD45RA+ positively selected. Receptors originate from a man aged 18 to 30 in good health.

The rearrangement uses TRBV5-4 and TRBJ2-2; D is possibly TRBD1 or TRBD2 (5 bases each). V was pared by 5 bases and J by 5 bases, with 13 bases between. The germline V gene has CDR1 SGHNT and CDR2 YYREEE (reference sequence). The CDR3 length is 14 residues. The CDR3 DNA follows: TGTGCCAGCAGTGGAGGCAGGGATACCGGGGAGCTGTTTTTT. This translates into CASSGGRDTGELFF.

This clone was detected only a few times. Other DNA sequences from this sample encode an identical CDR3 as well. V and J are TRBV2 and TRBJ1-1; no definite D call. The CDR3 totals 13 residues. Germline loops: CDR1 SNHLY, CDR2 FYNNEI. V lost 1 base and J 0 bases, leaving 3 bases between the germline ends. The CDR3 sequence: CASSEEVNTEAFF. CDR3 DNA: TGTGCCAGCAGTGAAGAGGTGAACACTGAAGCTTTCTTT.

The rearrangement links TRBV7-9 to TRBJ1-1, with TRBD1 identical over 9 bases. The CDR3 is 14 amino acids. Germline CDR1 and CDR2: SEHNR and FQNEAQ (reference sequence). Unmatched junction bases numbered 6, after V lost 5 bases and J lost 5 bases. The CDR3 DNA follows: TGTGCCAGCAGCGTACAGGGGGCGCCTACTGAAGCTTTCTTT. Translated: CASSVQGAPTEAFF.

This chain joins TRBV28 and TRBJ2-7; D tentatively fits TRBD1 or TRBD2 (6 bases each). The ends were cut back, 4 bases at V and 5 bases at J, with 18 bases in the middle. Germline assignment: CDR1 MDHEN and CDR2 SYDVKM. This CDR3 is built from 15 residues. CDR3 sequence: CASSWQTGRGHEQYF. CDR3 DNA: TGTGCCAGCAGTTGGCAGACAGGTCGGGGGCACGAGCAGTACTTC.

CDR3 protein: CASSSGVSIYF. The CDR3 DNA reads as TGTGCCAGCAGCTCAGGAGTTAGCATATATTTT. The chain employs TRBV7-2 and TRBJ1-3; D not certain. Germline CDR1 is SGHTA and CDR2 is FQGNSA. V shed 4 bases and J shed 12 bases, with 10 bases lying between them. This CDR3 is 11 amino acids long.

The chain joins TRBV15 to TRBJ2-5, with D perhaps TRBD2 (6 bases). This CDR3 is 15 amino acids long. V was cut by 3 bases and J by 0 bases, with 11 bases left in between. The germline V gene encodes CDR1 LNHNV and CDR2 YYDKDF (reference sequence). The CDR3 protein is CATSRGTPYQETQYF. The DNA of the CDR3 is TGTGCCACCAGCAGGGGGACTCCGTACCAAGAGACCCAGTACTTC.

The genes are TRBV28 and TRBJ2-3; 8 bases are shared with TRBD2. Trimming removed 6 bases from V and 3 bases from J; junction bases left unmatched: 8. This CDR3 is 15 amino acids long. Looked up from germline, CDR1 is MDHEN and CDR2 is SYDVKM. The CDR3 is CASRTTGGPTDTQYF. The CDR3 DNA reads TGTGCCAGCAGAACTACGGGGGGGCCAACAGATACGCAGTATTTT.

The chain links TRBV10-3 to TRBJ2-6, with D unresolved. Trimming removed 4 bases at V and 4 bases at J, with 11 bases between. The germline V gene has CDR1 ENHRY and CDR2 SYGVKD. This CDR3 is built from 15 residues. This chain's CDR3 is CAISGAGVGANVLTF. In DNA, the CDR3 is TGTGCCATCAGTGGCGCAGGTGTGGGGGCCAACGTCCTGACTTTC.

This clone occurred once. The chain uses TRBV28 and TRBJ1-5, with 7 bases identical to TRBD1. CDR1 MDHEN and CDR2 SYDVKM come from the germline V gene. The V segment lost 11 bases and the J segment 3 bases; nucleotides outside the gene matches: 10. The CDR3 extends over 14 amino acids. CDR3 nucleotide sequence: TGTGCCGCCGAAGACAGGGACCCCAATCAGCCCCAGCATTTT. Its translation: CAAEDRDPNQPQHF.

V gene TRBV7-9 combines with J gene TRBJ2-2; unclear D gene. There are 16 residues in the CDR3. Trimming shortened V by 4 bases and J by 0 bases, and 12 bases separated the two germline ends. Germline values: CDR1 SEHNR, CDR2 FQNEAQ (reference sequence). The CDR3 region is CASSSPTPANTGELFF. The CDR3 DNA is TGTGCCAGCAGCTCCCCCACCCCTGCGAACACCGGGGAGCTGTTTTTT.

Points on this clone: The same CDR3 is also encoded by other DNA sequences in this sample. CDR3: CASSAGTGTYEQYF. Here the CDR3 DNA reads TGTGCCAGCTCCGCCGGGACAGGGACCTACGAGCAGTACTTC. This chain links TRBV18 with TRBJ2-7; the match to TRBD1 covers 9 bases. Germline trimming cut 6 bases from V and 2 bases from J; bases unmatched to any gene: 5. The germline V gene has CDR1 KGHSH and CDR2 LQKENI. This CDR3 is built from 14 residues.

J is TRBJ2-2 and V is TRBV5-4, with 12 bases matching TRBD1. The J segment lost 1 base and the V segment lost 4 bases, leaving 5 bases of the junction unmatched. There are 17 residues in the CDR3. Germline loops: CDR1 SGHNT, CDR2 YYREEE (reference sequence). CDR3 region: CASSRGTGGRNTGELFF. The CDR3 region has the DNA TGTGCCAGCAGCCGAGGGACAGGGGGCCGGAACACCGGGGAGCTGTTTTTT.

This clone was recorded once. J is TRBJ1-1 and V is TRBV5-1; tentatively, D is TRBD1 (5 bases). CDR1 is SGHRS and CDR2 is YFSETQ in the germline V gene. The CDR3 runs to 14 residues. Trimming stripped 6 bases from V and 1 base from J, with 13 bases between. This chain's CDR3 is CASMVGETNTEAFF. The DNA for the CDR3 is TGCGCCAGCATGGTAGGGGAGACGAACACTGAAGCTTTCTTT.

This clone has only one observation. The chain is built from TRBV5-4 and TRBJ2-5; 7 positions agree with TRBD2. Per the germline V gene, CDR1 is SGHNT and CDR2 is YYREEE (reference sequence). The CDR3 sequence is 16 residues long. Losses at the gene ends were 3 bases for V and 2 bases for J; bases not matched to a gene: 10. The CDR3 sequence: CASSWGGRAEQETQYF. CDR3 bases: TGTGCCAGCAGCTGGGGGGGGAGGGCCGAGCAAGAGACCCAGTACTTC. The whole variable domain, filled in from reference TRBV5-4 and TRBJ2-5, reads ETGVTQSPTHLIKTRGQQVTLRCSSQSGHNTVSWYQQALGQGPQFIFQYYREEENGRGNFPPRFSGLQFPNYSSELNVNALELDDSALYLCASSWGGRAEQETQYFGPGTRLLVL.

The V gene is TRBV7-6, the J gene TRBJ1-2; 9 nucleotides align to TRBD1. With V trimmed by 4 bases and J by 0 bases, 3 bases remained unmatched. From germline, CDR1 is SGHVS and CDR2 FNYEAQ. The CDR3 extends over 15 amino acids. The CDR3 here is CASSSGQGPNYGYTF. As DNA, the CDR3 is TGTGCCAGCAGCTCGGGACAGGGACCTAACTATGGCTACACCTTC.

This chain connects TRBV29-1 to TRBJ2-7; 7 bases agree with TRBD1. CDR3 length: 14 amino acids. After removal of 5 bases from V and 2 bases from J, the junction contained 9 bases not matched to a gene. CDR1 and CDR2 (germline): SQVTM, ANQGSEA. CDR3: CSVRTGPGPYEQYF. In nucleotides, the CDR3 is TGCAGCGTTCGGACAGGCCCAGGGCCCTACGAGCAGTACTTC.

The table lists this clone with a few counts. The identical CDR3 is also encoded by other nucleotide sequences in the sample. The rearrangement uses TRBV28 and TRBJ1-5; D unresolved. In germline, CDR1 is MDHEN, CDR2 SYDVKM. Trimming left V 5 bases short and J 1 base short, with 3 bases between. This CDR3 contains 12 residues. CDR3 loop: CASSRSNQPQHF. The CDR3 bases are TGTGCCAGCAGTAGGAGCAATCAGCCCCAGCATTTT.

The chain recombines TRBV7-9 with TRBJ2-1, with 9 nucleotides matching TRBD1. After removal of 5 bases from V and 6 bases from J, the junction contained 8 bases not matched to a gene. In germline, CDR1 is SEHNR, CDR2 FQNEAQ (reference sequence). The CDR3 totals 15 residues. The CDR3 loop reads CASSPGTGTFNEQFF. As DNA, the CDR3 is TGTGCCAGCAGCCCAGGGACAGGGACTTTCAATGAGCAGTTCTTC.

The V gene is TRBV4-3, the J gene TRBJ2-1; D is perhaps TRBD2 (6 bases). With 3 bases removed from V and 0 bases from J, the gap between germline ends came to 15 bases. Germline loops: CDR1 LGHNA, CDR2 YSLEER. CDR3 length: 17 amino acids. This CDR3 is CASSQVLALSSYNEQFF. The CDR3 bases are TGCGCCAGCAGCCAGGTTCTAGCGCTGAGCTCCTACAATGAGCAGTTCTTC.

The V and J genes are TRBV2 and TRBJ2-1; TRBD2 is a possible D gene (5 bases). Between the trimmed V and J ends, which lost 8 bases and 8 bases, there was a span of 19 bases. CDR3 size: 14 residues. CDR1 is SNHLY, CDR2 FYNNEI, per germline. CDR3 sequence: CASRAELTTDEQFF. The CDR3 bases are TGTGCCAGCCGCGCAGAATTGACTACCGATGAGCAGTTCTTC.

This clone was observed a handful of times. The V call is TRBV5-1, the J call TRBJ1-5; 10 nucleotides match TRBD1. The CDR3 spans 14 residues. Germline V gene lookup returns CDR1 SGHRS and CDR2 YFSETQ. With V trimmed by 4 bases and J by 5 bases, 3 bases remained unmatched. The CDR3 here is CASSIGTGDQPQHF. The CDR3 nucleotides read TGCGCCAGCAGCATCGGGACAGGGGATCAGCCCCAGCATTTT.

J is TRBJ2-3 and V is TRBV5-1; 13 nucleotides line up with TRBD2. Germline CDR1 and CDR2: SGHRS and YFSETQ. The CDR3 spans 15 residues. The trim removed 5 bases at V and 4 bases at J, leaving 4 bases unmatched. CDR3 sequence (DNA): TGCGCCAGCAGAACACTAGCGGGAGGGCCAGATACGCAGTATTTT. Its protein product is CASRTLAGGPDTQYF.

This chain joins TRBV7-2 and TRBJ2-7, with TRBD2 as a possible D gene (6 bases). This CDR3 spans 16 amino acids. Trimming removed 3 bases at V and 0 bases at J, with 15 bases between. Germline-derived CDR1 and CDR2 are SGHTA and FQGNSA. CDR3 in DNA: TGTGCCAGCAGCTTTGGAGGGACCGTGAGCTCCTACGAGCAGTACTTC. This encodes CASSFGGTVSSYEQYF.